Shown below are 4 T cell receptor beta chains from a single sample sequenced in a study of shared clonotypes between healthy human individuals. Naive CD8 cells were CD45RO-negative, positively selected for CCR7, excluding terminally differentiated effector memory CD45RA+ cells. TCRdb keeps only in-frame clones here, not all; method: immunoSEQ multiplex PCR. The table lists roughly 2 million clones, roughly 95% of them singletons. Sequenced sample: naive CD8+ T cells sorted from blood. All receptors derive from a man younger than 35 in good health.

This clone showed up just once. The rearrangement joins TRBV7-8 to TRBJ2-1; 14 bases are a match to TRBD2. CDR1 and CDR2 from the germline V gene are SGHVS and FQNEAQ. With V trimmed by 4 bases and J by 4 bases, 3 bases remained unmatched. The CDR3 covers 16 residues. The CDR3 region has the DNA TGTGCCAGCAGCTGGAGACTAGCGGGAGGGTACAATGAGCAGTTCTTC. Its protein product is CASSWRLAGGYNEQFF. The entire variable domain, with the rest obtained from reference TRBV7-8 and TRBJ2-1, is as follows: GAGVSQSPRYKVAKRGQDVALRCDPISGHVSLFWYQQALGQGPEFLTYFQNEAQLDKSGLPSDRFFAERPEGSVSTLKIQRTQQEDSAVYLCASSWRLAGGYNEQFFGPGTRLTVL.

V gene TRBV9 combines with J gene TRBJ1-2; possible D gene TRBD1, 5 bases. V was trimmed by 6 bases and J by 0 bases, leaving 18 bases between them. The CDR3 is 16 residues long. From germline, CDR1 is SGDLS and CDR2 YYNGEE. CDR3 bases: TGTGCCAGCACCCAGGGCTGGACTGAAGCTAACTATGGCTACACCTTC. It encodes CASTQGWTEANYGYTF.

V and J are TRBV9 and TRBJ2-1, with D perhaps TRBD1 or TRBD2 (5 bases each). There are 18 residues in the CDR3. Trimming shortened V by 3 bases and J by 3 bases, and 22 bases separated the two germline ends. From germline, CDR1 is SGDLS and CDR2 YYNGEE. The CDR3 DNA reads as TGTGCCAGCAGCGGGTCCAGGGTAGGGACGGATTACTACAATGAGCAGTTCTTC. As protein: CASSGSRVGTDYYNEQFF.

A word on this clone: Different DNA sequences within this sample yield the same CDR3. The genes are TRBV5-1 and TRBJ2-7; D ambiguous. Per germline, CDR1 SGHRS and CDR2 YFSETQ. This CDR3 has 11 residues. V gave up 4 bases and J gave up 4 bases, with 6 bases separating them. As DNA, the CDR3 is TGCGCCAGCAGCAACGGGTACGAGCAGTACTTC. Translating gives CASSNGYEQYF.